This record covers a single T cell receptor (beta chain). CDR1 is SNHLY and CDR2 is FYNNEI in the germline V gene. The CDR3 loop spans 15 amino acids. The J segment lost 0 bases and the V segment lost 6 bases, leaving 7 bases of the junction unmatched. This record belongs to a study of blood T cell repertoires in COVID-19. Some clones are missing from TCRdb's copy, which holds only in-frame ones; the method was immunoSEQ multiplex PCR. The repertoire includes about 47,000 clones, around 82% of them detected once, and about 27% sits in the top ten. The clonotype originates from a woman aged 80 or over with COVID-19, enrolled during active disease. Sample: peripheral blood. The chain is built from TRBV2 and TRBJ1-1; 7 nucleotides line up with TRBD1. As DNA, the CDR3 is TGTGCCAGCAGGCCTCTCCAGGGGGTGAACACTGAAGCTTTCTTT. Its translation: CASRPLQGVNTEAFF.